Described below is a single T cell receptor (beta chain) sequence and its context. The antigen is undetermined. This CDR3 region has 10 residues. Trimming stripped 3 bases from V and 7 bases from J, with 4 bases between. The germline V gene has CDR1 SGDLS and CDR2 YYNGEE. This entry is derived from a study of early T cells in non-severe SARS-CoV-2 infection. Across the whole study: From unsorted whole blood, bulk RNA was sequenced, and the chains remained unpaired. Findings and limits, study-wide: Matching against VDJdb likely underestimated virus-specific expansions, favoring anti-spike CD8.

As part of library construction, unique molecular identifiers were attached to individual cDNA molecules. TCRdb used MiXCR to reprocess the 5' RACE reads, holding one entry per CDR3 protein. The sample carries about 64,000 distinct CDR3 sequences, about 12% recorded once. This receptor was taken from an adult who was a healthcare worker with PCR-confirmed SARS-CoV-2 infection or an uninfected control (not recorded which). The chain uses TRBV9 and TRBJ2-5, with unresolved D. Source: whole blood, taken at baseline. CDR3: CASSARTQYF. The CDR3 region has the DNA TGTGCCAGCAGCGCCCGGACCCAGTACTTC.